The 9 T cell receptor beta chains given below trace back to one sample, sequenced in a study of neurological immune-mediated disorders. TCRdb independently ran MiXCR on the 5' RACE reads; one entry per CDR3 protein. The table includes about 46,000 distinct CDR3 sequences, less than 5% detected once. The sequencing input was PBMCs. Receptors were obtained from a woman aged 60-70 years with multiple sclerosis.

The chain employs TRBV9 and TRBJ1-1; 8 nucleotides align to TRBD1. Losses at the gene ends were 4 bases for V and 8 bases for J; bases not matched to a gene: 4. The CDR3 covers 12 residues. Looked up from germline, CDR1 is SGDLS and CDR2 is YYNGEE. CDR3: CASSLTGAEAFF. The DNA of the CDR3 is TGTGCCAGCAGCTTGACAGGGGCAGAAGCTTTCTTT.

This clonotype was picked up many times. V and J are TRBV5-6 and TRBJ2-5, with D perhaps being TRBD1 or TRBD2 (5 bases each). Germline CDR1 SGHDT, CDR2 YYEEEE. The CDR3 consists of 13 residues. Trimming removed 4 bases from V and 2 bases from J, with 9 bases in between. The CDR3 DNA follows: TGTGCCAGCAGCGGGGGATGGCAAGAGACCCAGTACTTC. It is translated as CASSGGWQETQYF.

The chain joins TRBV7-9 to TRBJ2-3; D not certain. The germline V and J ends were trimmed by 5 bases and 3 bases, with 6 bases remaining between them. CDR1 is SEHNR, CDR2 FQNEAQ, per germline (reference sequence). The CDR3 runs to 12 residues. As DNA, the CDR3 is TGTGCCAGCAGCGGTAGGACAGATACGCAGTATTTT. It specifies CASSGRTDTQYF.

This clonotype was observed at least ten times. CDR3 amino acids: CASSYGQGLRKNIQYF. The CDR3 region has the DNA TGTGCCAGCAGCTATGGACAGGGTTTACGCAAAAACATTCAGTACTTC. The rearrangement joins TRBV3-1 to TRBJ2-4, with 8 bases matching TRBD1. The CDR3 is 16 amino acids. Germline V CDR1 and CDR2: LGHDT, YNNKEL (reference sequence). Germline trimming cut 5 bases from V and 3 bases from J; bases unmatched to any gene: 9.

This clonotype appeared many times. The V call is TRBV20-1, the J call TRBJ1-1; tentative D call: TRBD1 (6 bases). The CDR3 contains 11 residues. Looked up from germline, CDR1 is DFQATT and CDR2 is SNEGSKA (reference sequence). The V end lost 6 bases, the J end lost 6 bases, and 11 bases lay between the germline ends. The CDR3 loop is CSARGSPEAFF. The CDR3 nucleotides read TGCAGTGCCAGGGGATCCCCTGAAGCTTTCTTT.

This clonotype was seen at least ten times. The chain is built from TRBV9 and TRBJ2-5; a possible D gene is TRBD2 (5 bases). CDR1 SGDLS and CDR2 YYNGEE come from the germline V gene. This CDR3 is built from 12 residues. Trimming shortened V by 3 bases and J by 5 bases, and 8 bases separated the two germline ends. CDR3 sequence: CASSGTGETQYF. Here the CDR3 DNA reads TGTGCCAGCAGCGGAACGGGGGAGACCCAGTACTTC.

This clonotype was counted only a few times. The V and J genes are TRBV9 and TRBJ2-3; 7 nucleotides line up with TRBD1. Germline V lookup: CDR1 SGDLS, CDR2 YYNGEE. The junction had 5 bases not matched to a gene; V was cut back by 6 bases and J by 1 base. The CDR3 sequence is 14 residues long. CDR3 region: CASTDRVGTDTQYF. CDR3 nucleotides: TGTGCCAGCACCGACAGGGTGGGCACAGATACGCAGTATTTT.

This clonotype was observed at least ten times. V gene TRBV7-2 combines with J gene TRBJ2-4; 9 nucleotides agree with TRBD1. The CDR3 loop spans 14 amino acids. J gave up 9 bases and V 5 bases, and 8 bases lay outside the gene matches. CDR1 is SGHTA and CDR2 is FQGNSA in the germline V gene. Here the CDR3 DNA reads TGTGCCAGCAGCCGCACAGGGGGCGCGGGCATTCAGTACTTC. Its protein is CASSRTGGAGIQYF.

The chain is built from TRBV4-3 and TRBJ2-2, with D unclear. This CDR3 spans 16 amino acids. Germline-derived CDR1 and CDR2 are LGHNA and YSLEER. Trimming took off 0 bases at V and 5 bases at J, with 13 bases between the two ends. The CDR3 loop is CASSQDNGVGTGELFF. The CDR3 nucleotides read TGCGCCAGCAGCCAAGATAATGGGGTTGGGACCGGGGAGCTGTTTTTT.